Here is one T cell receptor gamma chain with its context. Its specificity is not known. The sample carries other DNA sequences with the same CDR3. After alphabeta T cell depletion, CD3+ Vdelta1+ Vdelta2- thymocytes were sorted. Sequences come from RNA converted to cDNA by reverse transcription. The CDR3 regions were amplified by multiplex PCR from V-gene primers to a constant-region primer. TCRdb used CATT to re-call clones from the multiplex PCR reads. This sample has about 36,000 gamma-chain clones; around 21% occur once, and the top ten carry 1.9%. This CDR3 contains 15 residues. From germline, CDR1 is EGSTGY and CDR2 YDSYTSSV. Trimming removed 0 bases from V and 3 bases from J; junction bases left unmatched: 4. The record originates from a study of Vδ1+ human thymocytes. Study results and caveats: The authors advised highly purified populations and single-cell validation. In the thymus, TRG and TRD repertoires looked highly polyclonal with Gaussian CDR3 lengths. Despite high sort purity, roughly 19% of thymic T cell receptor delta sequences were Vdelta2.

The sequenced material came from Vdelta1+ gamma-delta thymocytes from the thymus. The subset was: FACS-sorted CD3+ TCRalphabeta- TCRVdelta1+ TCRVdelta2- thymocytes. The clonotype was recovered from a girl less than two years old who had congenital heart surgery. The chain couples TRGV4 to TRGJP2. In DNA form, the CDR3 reads TGTGCCACCTGGGATGGGCAAGGTAGTGATTGGATCAAGACGTTT. This sequence encodes CATWDGQGSDWIKTF.